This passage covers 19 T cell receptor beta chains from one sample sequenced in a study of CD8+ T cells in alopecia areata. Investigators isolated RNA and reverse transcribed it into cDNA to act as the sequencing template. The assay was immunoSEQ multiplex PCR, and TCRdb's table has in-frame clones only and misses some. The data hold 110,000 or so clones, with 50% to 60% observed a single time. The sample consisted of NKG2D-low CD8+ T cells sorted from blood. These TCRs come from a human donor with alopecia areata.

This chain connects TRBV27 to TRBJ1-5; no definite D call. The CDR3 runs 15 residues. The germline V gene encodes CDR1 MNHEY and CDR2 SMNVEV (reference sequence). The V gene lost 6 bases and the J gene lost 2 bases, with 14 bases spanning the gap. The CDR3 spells CASSPSLGGNQPQHF. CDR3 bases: TGTGCCAGCAGCCCGAGTTTAGGTGGCAATCAGCCCCAGCATTTT.

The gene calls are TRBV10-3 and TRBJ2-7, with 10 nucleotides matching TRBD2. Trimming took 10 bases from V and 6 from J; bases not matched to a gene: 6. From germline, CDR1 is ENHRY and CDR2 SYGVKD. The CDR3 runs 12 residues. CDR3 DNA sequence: TGTGCCACCCTGGGACTAGCGCCCGAGCAGTACTTC. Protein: CATLGLAPEQYF.

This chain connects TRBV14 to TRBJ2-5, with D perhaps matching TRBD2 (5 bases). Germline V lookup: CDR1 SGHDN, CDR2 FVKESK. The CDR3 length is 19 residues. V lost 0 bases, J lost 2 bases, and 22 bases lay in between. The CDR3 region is CASSQEGQVGHTGQETQYF. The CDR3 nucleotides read TGTGCCAGCAGCCAAGAGGGCCAGGTGGGCCACACGGGGCAAGAGACCCAGTACTTC. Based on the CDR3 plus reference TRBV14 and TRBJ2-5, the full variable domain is EAGVTQFPSHSVIEKGQTVTLRCDPISGHDNLYWYRRVMGKEIKFLLHFVKESKQDESGMPNNRFLAERTGGTYSTLKVQPAELEDSGVYFCASSQEGQVGHTGQETQYFGPGTRLLVL.

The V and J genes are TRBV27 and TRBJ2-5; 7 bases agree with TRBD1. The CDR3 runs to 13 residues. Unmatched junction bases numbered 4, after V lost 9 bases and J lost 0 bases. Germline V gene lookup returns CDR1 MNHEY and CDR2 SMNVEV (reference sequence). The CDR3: CARTTGNQETQYF. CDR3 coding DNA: TGTGCCAGGACGACAGGGAACCAAGAGACCCAGTACTTC.

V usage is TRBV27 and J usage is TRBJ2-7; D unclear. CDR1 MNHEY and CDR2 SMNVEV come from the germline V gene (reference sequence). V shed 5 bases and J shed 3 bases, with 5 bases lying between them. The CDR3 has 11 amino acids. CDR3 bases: TGTGCCAGCAGTACCAGCTACGAGCAGTACTTC. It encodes CASSTSYEQYF.

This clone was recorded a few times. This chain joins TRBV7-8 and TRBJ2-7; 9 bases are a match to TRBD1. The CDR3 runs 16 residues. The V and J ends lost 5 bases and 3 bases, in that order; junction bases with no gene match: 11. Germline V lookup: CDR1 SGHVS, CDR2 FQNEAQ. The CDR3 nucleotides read TGTGCCAGCAGCAAAGGTCCGGGACAGGGATTCTACGAGCAGTACTTC. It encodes CASSKGPGQGFYEQYF.

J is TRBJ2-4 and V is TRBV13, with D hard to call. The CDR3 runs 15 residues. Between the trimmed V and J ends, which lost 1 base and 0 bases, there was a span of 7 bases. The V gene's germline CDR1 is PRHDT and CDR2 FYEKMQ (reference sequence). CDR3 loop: CASSLDSGAKNIQYF. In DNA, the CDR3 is TGTGCCAGCAGCTTAGATTCTGGAGCCAAAAACATTCAGTACTTC.

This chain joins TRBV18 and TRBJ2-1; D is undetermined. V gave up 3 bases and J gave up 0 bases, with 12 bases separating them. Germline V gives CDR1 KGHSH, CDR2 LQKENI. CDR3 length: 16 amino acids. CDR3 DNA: TGTGCCAGCTCACCGTCGAGGCTTTCCTCCTACAATGAGCAGTTCTTC. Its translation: CASSPSRLSSYNEQFF.

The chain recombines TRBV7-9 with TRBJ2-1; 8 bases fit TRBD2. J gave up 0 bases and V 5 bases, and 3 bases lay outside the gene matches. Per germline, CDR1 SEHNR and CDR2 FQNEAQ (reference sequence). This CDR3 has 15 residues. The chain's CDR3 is CASSPGGASYNEQFF. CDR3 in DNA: TGTGCCAGCAGCCCCGGGGGGGCCTCCTACAATGAGCAGTTCTTC.

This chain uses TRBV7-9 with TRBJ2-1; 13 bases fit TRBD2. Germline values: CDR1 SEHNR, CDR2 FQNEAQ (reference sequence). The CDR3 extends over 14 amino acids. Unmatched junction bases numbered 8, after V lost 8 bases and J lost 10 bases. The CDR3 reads CASGRTSGSYEQFF. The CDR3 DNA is TGTGCCAGCGGCAGGACTAGCGGGAGTTACGAGCAGTTCTTC.

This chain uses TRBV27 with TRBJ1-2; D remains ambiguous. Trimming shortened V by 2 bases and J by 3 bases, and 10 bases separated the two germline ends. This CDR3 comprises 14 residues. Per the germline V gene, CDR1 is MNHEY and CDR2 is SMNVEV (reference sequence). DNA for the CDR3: TGTGCCAGCAGTTTAGCCCAGGCAGACTATGGCTACACCTTC. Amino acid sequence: CASSLAQADYGYTF.

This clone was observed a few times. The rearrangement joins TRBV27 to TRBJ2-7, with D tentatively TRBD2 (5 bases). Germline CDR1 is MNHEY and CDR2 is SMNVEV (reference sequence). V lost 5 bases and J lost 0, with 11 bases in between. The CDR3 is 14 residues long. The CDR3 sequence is CASSLRLPSYEQYF. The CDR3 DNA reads TGTGCCAGCAGTCTTCGACTACCCTCCTACGAGCAGTACTTC.

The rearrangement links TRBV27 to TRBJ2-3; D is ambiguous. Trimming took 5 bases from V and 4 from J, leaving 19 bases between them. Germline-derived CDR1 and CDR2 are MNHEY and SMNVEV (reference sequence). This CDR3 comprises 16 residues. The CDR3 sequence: CASSRTLMTVADTQYF. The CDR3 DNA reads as TGTGCCAGCAGTCGCACCCTCATGACCGTGGCAGATACGCAGTATTTT.

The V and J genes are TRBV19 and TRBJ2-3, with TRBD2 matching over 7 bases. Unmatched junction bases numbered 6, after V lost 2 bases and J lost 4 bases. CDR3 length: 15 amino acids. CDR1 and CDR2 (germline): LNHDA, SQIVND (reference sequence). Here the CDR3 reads CASSISGAQPDTQYF. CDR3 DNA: TGTGCCAGTAGTATAAGCGGGGCCCAACCAGATACGCAGTATTTT.

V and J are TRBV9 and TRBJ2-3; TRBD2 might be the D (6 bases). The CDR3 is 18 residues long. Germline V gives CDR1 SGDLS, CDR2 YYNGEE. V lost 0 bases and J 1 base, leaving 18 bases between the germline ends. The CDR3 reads CASSVASLSIAGTDTQYF. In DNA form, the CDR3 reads TGTGCCAGCAGCGTAGCGTCCCTTTCCATAGCGGGCACAGATACGCAGTATTTT.

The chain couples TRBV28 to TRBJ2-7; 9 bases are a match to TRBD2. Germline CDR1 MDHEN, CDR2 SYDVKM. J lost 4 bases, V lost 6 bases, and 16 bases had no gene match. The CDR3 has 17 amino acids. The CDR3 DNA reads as TGTGCCAGCAGCCCTTCTCTGTGGCGGGAGGGCCCATACGAGCAGTACTTC. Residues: CASSPSLWREGPYEQYF.

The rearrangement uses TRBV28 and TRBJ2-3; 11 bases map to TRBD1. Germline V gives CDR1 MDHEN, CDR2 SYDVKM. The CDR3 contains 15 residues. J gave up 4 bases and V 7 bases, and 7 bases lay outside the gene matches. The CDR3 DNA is TGTGCCAGCATCTCTTGGGGACAGGGGGCAGATACGCAGTATTTT. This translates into CASISWGQGADTQYF.

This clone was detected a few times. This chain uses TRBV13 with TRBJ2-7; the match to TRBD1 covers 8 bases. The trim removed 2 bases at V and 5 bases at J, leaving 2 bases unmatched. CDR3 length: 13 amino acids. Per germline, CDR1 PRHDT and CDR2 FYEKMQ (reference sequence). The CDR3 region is CASSLSGGDEQYF. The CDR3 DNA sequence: TGTGCCAGCAGCTTATCAGGGGGCGACGAGCAGTACTTC.

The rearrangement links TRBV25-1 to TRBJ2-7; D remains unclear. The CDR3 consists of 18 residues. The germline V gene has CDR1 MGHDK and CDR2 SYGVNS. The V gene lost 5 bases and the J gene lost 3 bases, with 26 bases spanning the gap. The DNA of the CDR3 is TGTGCCAGCAGTAGTTTAGAAGGCTCTGTTGTCCAACTCTACGAGCAGTACTTC. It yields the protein CASSSLEGSVVQLYEQYF.